This is a list of T cell receptor beta chains from one sample in a study of human T cells and chemical hapten exposure. TCRdb re-derived calls from the RACE reads in MiXCR, one entry per CDR3 protein. The table shows approximately 350,000 distinct CDR3 sequences, with approximately 6.3% occurring only once. The sequencing here drew on whole blood, taken in connection with sensitization to the hapten diphenylcyclopropenone (DPC). The source is a woman in her late teens or twenties with alopecia areata. Some clones in this sample may be carry-over from other donors' samples. The CDR3 runs from the conserved cysteine through the conserved F or W. The order of the fields is V gene, J gene, D gene, CDR3 protein. A D gene is named only where the DNA matches it firmly.

v_gene: TRBV4-1; j_gene: TRBJ1-1; d_gene: TRBD1; CDR3aa: CASSQGPGGWGTEAFF
v_gene: TRBV6-5; j_gene: TRBJ1-2; d_gene: .; CDR3aa: CASSYTERALGYGYTF
v_gene: TRBV25-1; j_gene: TRBJ1-2; d_gene: TRBD1; CDR3aa: CASSERRGYGYTF
v_gene: TRBV7-9; j_gene: TRBJ2-7; d_gene: TRBD2; CDR3aa: CASSLGGLAGPYEQYF
v_gene: TRBV20-1; j_gene: TRBJ1-6; d_gene: .; CDR3aa: CSAKGGWEDNSPLHF
v_gene: TRBV7-9; j_gene: TRBJ2-7; d_gene: .; CDR3aa: CASSLAAVTYEQYF
v_gene: TRBV7-2; j_gene: TRBJ1-5; d_gene: TRBD1; CDR3aa: CASSGQAHQPQHF
v_gene: TRBV5-1; j_gene: TRBJ1-1; d_gene: .; CDR3aa: CASSTLGVGTEAFF
v_gene: TRBV14; j_gene: TRBJ2-7; d_gene: TRBD1; CDR3aa: CASSPTDRGRLGEQYF
v_gene: TRBV7-2; j_gene: TRBJ2-5; d_gene: .; CDR3aa: CARREQETQYF
v_gene: TRBV24-1; j_gene: TRBJ1-5; d_gene: .; CDR3aa: CATSGAGLHF
v_gene: TRBV6-2/TRBV6-3; j_gene: TRBJ1-2; d_gene: TRBD1; CDR3aa: CAGSWTGASAKNYGYTF
v_gene: TRBV19; j_gene: TRBJ2-3; d_gene: .; CDR3aa: CASTGGADTQYF
v_gene: TRBV4-2; j_gene: TRBJ2-3; d_gene: .; CDR3aa: CASSQAGGIDTQYF
v_gene: TRBV12-3/TRBV12-4; j_gene: TRBJ2-5; d_gene: .; CDR3aa: CASSLSSLQETQYF
v_gene: TRBV10-2; j_gene: TRBJ1-5; d_gene: .; CDR3aa: CASSEMGLYSNQPQHF
v_gene: TRBV4-1; j_gene: TRBJ2-1; d_gene: TRBD2; CDR3aa: CASNPTIAGGYYNEQFF
v_gene: TRBV6-1; j_gene: TRBJ1-1; d_gene: .; CDR3aa: CASSEWEGAGTEAFF
v_gene: TRBV14; j_gene: TRBJ2-6; d_gene: .; CDR3aa: CASSQVPKFSGANVLTF
v_gene: TRBV19; j_gene: TRBJ2-3; d_gene: TRBD2; CDR3aa: CASSIDSGSGGPTDTQYF
v_gene: TRBV7-2; j_gene: TRBJ2-1; d_gene: TRBD2; CDR3aa: CASSRRRGGNEQFF
v_gene: TRBV3-1; j_gene: TRBJ2-7; d_gene: .; CDR3aa: CASSQAAEQYF
v_gene: TRBV29-1; j_gene: TRBJ2-1; d_gene: .; CDR3aa: CSVEGGTDYNEQFF
v_gene: TRBV2; j_gene: TRBJ2-1; d_gene: TRBD2; CDR3aa: CASSAPAGGHNEQFF
v_gene: TRBV3-1; j_gene: TRBJ2-3; d_gene: .; CDR3aa: CASSRRDSTDTQYF
v_gene: TRBV25-1; j_gene: TRBJ1-6; d_gene: .; CDR3aa: CASSDPRDGHSPLHF
v_gene: TRBV9; j_gene: TRBJ2-7; d_gene: TRBD1; CDR3aa: CASSVEGRGHDEQYF
v_gene: TRBV20-1; j_gene: TRBJ1-5; d_gene: TRBD1; CDR3aa: CSAGTGASNQPQHF
v_gene: TRBV6-5; j_gene: TRBJ2-7; d_gene: .; CDR3aa: CASSYPYEQYF
v_gene: TRBV11-2; j_gene: TRBJ1-5; d_gene: .; CDR3aa: CASSSGSISNQPQHF
v_gene: TRBV6-5; j_gene: TRBJ1-4; d_gene: .; CDR3aa: CASSSFHEGANEKLFF
v_gene: TRBV11-2; j_gene: TRBJ1-1; d_gene: .; CDR3aa: CASSLGVGAEAFF
v_gene: TRBV7-2; j_gene: TRBJ2-2; d_gene: .; CDR3aa: CASSPEYSYGELFF